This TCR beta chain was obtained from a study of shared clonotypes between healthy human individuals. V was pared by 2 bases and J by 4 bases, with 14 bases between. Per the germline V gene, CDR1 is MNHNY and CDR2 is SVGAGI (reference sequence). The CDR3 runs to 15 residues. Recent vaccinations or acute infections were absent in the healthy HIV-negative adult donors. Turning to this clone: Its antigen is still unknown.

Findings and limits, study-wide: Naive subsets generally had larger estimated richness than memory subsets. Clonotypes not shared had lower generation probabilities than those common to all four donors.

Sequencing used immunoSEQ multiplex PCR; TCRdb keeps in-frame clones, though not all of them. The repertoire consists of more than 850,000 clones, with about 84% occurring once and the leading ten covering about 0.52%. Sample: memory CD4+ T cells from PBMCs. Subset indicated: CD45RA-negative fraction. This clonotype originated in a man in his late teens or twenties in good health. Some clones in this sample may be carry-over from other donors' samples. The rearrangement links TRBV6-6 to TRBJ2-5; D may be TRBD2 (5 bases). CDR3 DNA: TGTGCCAGCAGTTACCAGCATCTAAGCGGAGAGACCCAGTACTTC. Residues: CASSYQHLSGETQYF.